The 12 T cell receptor beta chains presented below share a single source sample, sequenced in a study of Ad26.COV2.S vaccination and SARS-CoV-2 variants. Treatment here: around 19 received Ad26.COV2.S at low or high dose, single or two shots; roughly five received placebo; per-sample allocation not given. Samples came from day 63 after the first vaccine or placebo injection. Assay: immunoSEQ multiplex PCR; the TCRdb copy retains only in-frame clones and omits some. There are more than 400,000 clones in the sample; about 90% occur only once, and more than 1.5% lies in the top ten. The material was peripheral blood, obtained in a trial of Ad26.COV2.S vaccine versus placebo. The receptors here all came from a person between 18 and 60 years old who received the Ad26.COV2.S COVID-19 vaccine or a placebo.

The chain has TRBV5-5 and TRBJ1-1, with D perhaps matching TRBD1 (5 bases). There are 15 residues in the CDR3. The V end lost 0 bases, the J end lost 5 bases, and 14 bases lay between the germline ends. CDR1 is SGHKS and CDR2 is YYEKEE in the germline V gene (reference sequence). CDR3 amino acids: CASSLVQGARTEAFF. CDR3 DNA: TGTGCCAGCAGCTTGGTACAAGGGGCGAGAACTGAAGCTTTCTTT. The complete variable domain, with remaining parts taken from reference TRBV5-5 and TRBJ1-1, reads DAGVTQSPTHLIKTRGQQVTLRCSPISGHKSVSWYQQVLGQGPQFIFQYYEKEERGRGNFPDRFSARQFPNYSSELNVNALLLGDSALYLCASSLVQGARTEAFFGQGTRLTVV.

V gene TRBV7-9 combines with J gene TRBJ1-4; D might be TRBD1 (5 bases). CDR3 length equals 16 residues. V was cut by 0 bases and J by 7 bases, with 15 bases left in between. Germline V gives CDR1 SEHNR, CDR2 FQNEAQ (reference sequence). The CDR3 protein is CASSLALDSLGEKLFF. The DNA for the CDR3 is TGTGCCAGCAGCTTAGCTCTTGACAGTCTAGGTGAAAAACTGTTTTTT.

In the case of this clone: Other DNA sequences of this sample code for an identical CDR3. The J gene is TRBJ2-5, the V gene TRBV30; D call uncertain. The CDR3 is 11 amino acids. Between the trimmed V and J ends, which lost 0 bases and 5 bases, there was a span of 4 bases. Germline loops: CDR1 GTSNPN, CDR2 SVGIG (reference sequence). CDR3 residues: CAWSVGETQYF. For the CDR3, the DNA is TGTGCCTGGAGTGTCGGGGAGACCCAGTACTTC.

V gene TRBV12-3 or TRBV12-4 combines with J gene TRBJ2-7; no clear D gene. This CDR3 comprises 13 residues. V lost 5 bases to trimming and J lost 7 bases, with 15 bases between them. As DNA, the CDR3 is TGTGCCAGCAGTGACTCTAATTGGATTGAGCAGTACTTC. Translating it yields CASSDSNWIEQYF.

This clone was counted a few times. The V call is TRBV2, the J call TRBJ1-1; TRBD1 might be the D (6 bases). V was shortened by 6 bases and J by 3 bases, with 17 bases between the two germline ends. The CDR3 has 15 amino acids. Germline lookup yields CDR1 SNHLY and CDR2 FYNNEI. The CDR3 DNA reads TGTGCCAGCAGGACTCCATTTGGGGGCTACACTGAAGCTTTCTTT. Its protein product is CASRTPFGGYTEAFF.

This chain joins TRBV19 and TRBJ2-1; either TRBD1 or TRBD2 may supply D (5 bases each). This CDR3 contains 15 residues. Trimming pared 3 bases from V and 7 bases from J, leaving 16 bases between. Looked up from germline, CDR1 is LNHDA and CDR2 is SQIVND (reference sequence). CDR3 amino acids: CASSITPIGGNEQFF. The CDR3 bases are TGTGCCAGTAGTATCACGCCGATTGGGGGTAATGAGCAGTTCTTC.

The chain recombines TRBV29-1 with TRBJ2-2; D gene uncertain. Trimming pared 4 bases from V and 6 bases from J, leaving 12 bases between. The CDR3 contains 13 residues. Germline V lookup: CDR1 SQVTM, CDR2 ANQGSEA. The CDR3 is CSVARNIAGELFF. As DNA, the CDR3 is TGCAGCGTTGCCAGGAATATCGCCGGGGAGCTGTTTTTT.

This clone showed up just once. The V and J genes are TRBV6-2 or TRBV6-3 and TRBJ2-5; 8 bases are shared with TRBD1. This CDR3 comprises 16 residues. Germline CDR1 reads MNHEY; CDR2 reads SVGEGT. V was clipped by 0 bases and J by 5 bases; unmatched bases: 8. The CDR3, as DNA: TGTGCCAGCAGTTACTCGACACAGGGGGGAGTTGAGACCCAGTACTTC. Residues: CASSYSTQGGVETQYF.

This chain connects TRBV19 to TRBJ1-2, with D possibly matching TRBD1 (5 bases). The length of the CDR3 is 14 residues. From germline, CDR1 is LNHDA and CDR2 SQIVND (reference sequence). Trimming cost V 2 bases and J 3 bases, with 10 bases left between them. The CDR3 reads CASSIFREDYGYTF. CDR3 DNA: TGTGCCAGTAGTATATTCAGGGAAGACTATGGCTACACCTTC.

The rearrangement joins TRBV6-5 to TRBJ2-1, with 11 bases aligning to TRBD2. The J segment lost 7 bases and the V segment lost 7 bases, leaving 6 bases of the junction unmatched. CDR3 length: 14 amino acids. The V gene's germline CDR1 is MNHEY and CDR2 SVGAGI. This chain's CDR3 is CASIRLAGGNEQFF. The DNA of the CDR3 is TGTGCCAGCATCCGTCTAGCGGGGGGTAATGAGCAGTTCTTC.

This rearrangement joins TRBV3-1 (or the pseudogene TRBV3-2) to TRBJ2-1; TRBD1 matches at 7 bases. The CDR3 loop spans 14 amino acids. Germline CDR1 and CDR2: LGHDT and YNNKEL (reference sequence). V was pared by 1 base and J by 4 bases, with 1 base of the junction left unmatched. The CDR3 here is CASSQVGQYNEQFF. The DNA of the CDR3 is TGTGCCAGCAGCCAAGTGGGACAGTACAATGAGCAGTTCTTC.

The rearrangement joins TRBV29-1 to TRBJ2-3, with 8 bases fitting TRBD1. With V trimmed by 5 bases and J by 1 base, 5 bases remained unmatched. The CDR3 totals 14 residues. Looked up from germline, CDR1 is SQVTM and CDR2 is ANQGSEA. As DNA, the CDR3 is TGCAGCGTTCAGGGGGCAAAAGGCACAGATACGCAGTATTTT. Translating it yields CSVQGAKGTDTQYF.